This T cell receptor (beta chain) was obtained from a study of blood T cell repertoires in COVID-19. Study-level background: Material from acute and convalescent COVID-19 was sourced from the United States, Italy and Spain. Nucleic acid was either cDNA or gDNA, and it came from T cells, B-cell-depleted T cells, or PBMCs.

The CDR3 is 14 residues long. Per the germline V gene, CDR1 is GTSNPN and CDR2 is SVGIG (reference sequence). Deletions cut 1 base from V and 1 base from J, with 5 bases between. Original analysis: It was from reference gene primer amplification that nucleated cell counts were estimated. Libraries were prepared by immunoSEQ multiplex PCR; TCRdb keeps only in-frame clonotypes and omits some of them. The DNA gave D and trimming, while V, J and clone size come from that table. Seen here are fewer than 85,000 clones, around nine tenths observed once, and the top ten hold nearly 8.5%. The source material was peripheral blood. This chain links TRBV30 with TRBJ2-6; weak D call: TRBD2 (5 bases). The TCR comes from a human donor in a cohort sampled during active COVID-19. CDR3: CAWSGGSGANVLTF. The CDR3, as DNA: TGTGCCTGGAGTGGAGGGTCTGGGGCCAACGTCCTGACTTTC.